These 8 T cell receptor beta chains were all obtained from the same sample, sequenced in a study of T cell changes during pregnancy in multiple sclerosis. The data were produced by immunoSEQ multiplex PCR, yet TCRdb's version contains in-frame clones alone and is incomplete. The profile covers 25,000 to 40,000 clones, with 75% to 90% appearing a single time and 6% to 7.5% taken by the ten largest. Specimen: CD8+ T cells from peripheral blood mononuclear cells, collected in the second trimester of pregnancy. The receptors stem from a female donor with multiple sclerosis, enrolled in a pregnancy study.

This clone appeared a single time. The CDR3 DNA is TGTGCCAGCAGTTTATCGAGGAATGCCTACGAGCAGTACTTC. This encodes CASSLSRNAYEQYF. The chain combines TRBV27 with TRBJ2-7; D is unresolved. The V gene lost 0 bases and the J gene lost 2 bases, with 8 bases spanning the gap. The CDR3 has 14 amino acids. Looked up from germline, CDR1 is MNHEY and CDR2 is SMNVEV (reference sequence).

The chain has TRBV29-1 and TRBJ2-1; no definite D call. Germline-derived CDR1 and CDR2 are SQVTM and ANQGSEA. The V end lost 3 bases, the J end lost 0 bases, and 9 bases lay between the germline ends. The CDR3 runs 14 residues. CDR3 amino acids: CSVDVRSSYNEQFF. CDR3 nucleotides: TGCAGCGTTGATGTAAGGAGCTCCTACAATGAGCAGTTCTTC.

This clone was seen only once. The rearrangement joins TRBV6-6 to TRBJ2-7; tentative D call: TRBD2 (7 bases). V was trimmed by 6 bases and J by 3 bases, leaving 18 bases between them. The CDR3 has 15 amino acids. Germline V gene data show CDR1 as MNHNY and CDR2 as SVGAGI (reference sequence). CDR3 nucleotide sequence: TGTGCCAGCAGCGTGGTTGGGGGGGCAAACTACGAGCAGTACTTC. Protein: CASSVVGGANYEQYF.

V and J are TRBV15 and TRBJ1-2; 10 bases agree with TRBD1. J lost 7 bases, V lost 9 bases, and 17 bases had no gene match. CDR1 and CDR2 (germline): LNHNV, YYDKDF (reference sequence). The CDR3 is 16 amino acids. CDR3 region: CATSAVRDRGISGYTF. The CDR3 DNA follows: TGTGCCACTAGCGCCGTCCGGGACAGGGGAATCTCTGGCTACACCTTC.

The chain couples TRBV5-1 to TRBJ1-1; 8 bases are a match to TRBD1. There are 17 residues in the CDR3. Losses at the gene ends were 1 base for V and 4 bases for J; bases not matched to a gene: 12. Germline CDR1 SGHRS, CDR2 YFSETQ. The CDR3 loop reads CASSLFGQGGGGTEAFF. Written as DNA, the CDR3 is TGCGCCAGCAGCTTGTTCGGACAGGGAGGAGGAGGCACTGAAGCTTTCTTT.

This chain links TRBV2 with TRBJ2-7; D is ambiguous. Germline V lookup: CDR1 SNHLY, CDR2 FYNNEI. CDR3 length: 13 amino acids. Trimming removed 3 bases from V and 2 bases from J, with 8 bases in between. CDR3 in amino acids: CASSDRSTYEQYF. CDR3 coding DNA: TGTGCCAGCAGTGACAGGTCAACCTACGAGCAGTACTTC.

The rearrangement links TRBV28 to TRBJ2-1; 10 bases are shared with TRBD2. The J segment lost 8 bases and the V segment lost 5 bases, leaving 9 bases of the junction unmatched. Germline CDR1 MDHEN, CDR2 SYDVKM. The CDR3 loop spans 15 amino acids. In DNA form, the CDR3 reads TGTGCCAGCAGTCTAACCGGGACTAGCGTTGATGAGCAGTTCTTC. Translating gives CASSLTGTSVDEQFF.

The CDR3 spells CASSLVSGGSYNEQFF. The CDR3 DNA reads as TGTGCCAGCAGCTTAGTCAGCGGGGGCTCCTACAATGAGCAGTTCTTC. The rearrangement joins TRBV7-9 to TRBJ2-1; 8 positions agree with TRBD2. Germline V gene data show CDR1 as SEHNR and CDR2 as FQNEAQ (reference sequence). The CDR3 covers 16 residues. V gave up 1 base and J gave up 0 bases; unmatched junction bases: 2.